Listed below are T cell receptor beta chains from one sample, sequenced in a study of blood T cells in healthy people across ages. TCRdb redid the calling of the 5' RACE reads with MiXCR, one entry per CDR3 protein. Here the sample spans fewer than 650,000 distinct CDR3 sequences, roughly a quarter being singletons. The same sample was also studied in work on T cells of mothers and their children.

Sequenced: blood. The receptor set was obtained from a boy aged 2 to 9 in good health. CDR3s include the opening cysteine and the closing phenylalanine or tryptophan. A D gene is named only where the DNA matches it firmly. The listing skips clone size in some rows; elsewhere it reads once, few, many or a size class.

d_gene | abundance | j_gene | v_gene | CDR3aa | CDR3nt
NA | NA | TRBJ2-7 | TRBV5-6 | CASSSQGIWGRVKQYF | TGTGCCAGCAGCTCTCAGGGGATTTGGGGCCGGGTCAAGCAGTACTTC
NA | NA | TRBJ2-3 | TRBV30 | CAWISRDFRTDTQYF | TGTGCCTGGATTTCCCGGGACTTTCGCACAGATACGCAGTATTTT
NA | NA | TRBJ2-5 | TRBV7-9 | CASSLGKGQETQYF | TGTGCCAGCAGCTTAGGCAAGGGTCAAGAGACCCAGTACTTC
TRBD2 | NA | TRBJ2-1 | TRBV7-6 | CASSSRLEGLAGVNEQFF | TGTGCCAGCAGCTCCCGTCTAGAGGGACTAGCGGGGGTTAATGAGCAGTTCTTC
NA | NA | TRBJ1-4 | TRBV11-2 | CASRSGGRGEKLFF | TGTGCCAGCAGATCGGGGGGAAGGGGAGAAAAACTGTTTTTT
NA | few | TRBJ1-3 | TRBV5-5 | CASSLEWIIGNTIYF | TGTGCCAGCAGCTTGGAGTGGATTATCGGAAACACCATATATTTT
NA | NA | TRBJ2-5 | TRBV6-2/TRBV6-3 | CASSYRTAWYQETQYF | TGTGCCAGCAGTTATAGGACAGCGTGGTACCAAGAGACCCAGTACTTC
TRBD1 | few | TRBJ2-1 | TRBV7-9 | CASSLYTGGSMGNEQFF | TGTGCCAGCAGCTTATACACAGGGGGCAGTATGGGCAATGAGCAGTTCTTC
TRBD2 | NA | TRBJ2-3 | TRBV20-1 | CSARLAGVPDTQYF | TGCAGTGCTAGGTTAGCGGGAGTGCCAGATACGCAGTATTTT
NA | few | TRBJ2-1 | TRBV30 | CAWRPSGDKGNEQFF | TGTGCCTGGAGGCCGAGCGGGGACAAGGGCAATGAGCAGTTCTTC
NA | few | TRBJ2-5 | TRBV15 | CATSSGQIQETQYF | TGTGCCACCAGCAGCGGACAGATCCAAGAGACCCAGTACTTC
NA | few | TRBJ1-4 | TRBV7-9 | CASSPGGRLGEKLFF | TGTGCCAGCAGCCCCGGGGGGCGCCTCGGTGAAAAACTGTTTTTT
TRBD1 | few | TRBJ2-7 | TRBV6-5 | CASSYGTGLDEQYF | TGTGCCAGCAGTTACGGGACAGGTCTCGACGAGCAGTACTTC
NA | NA | TRBJ2-4 | TRBV5-5 | CASSLVGMNIQYF | TGTGCCAGCAGCTTGGTAGGGATGAACATTCAGTACTTC
NA | few | TRBJ2-5 | TRBV24-1 | CATKDRGLTIQETQYF | TGTGCCACCAAAGACAGGGGACTAACTATCCAAGAGACCCAGTACTTC
TRBD2 | NA | TRBJ2-2 | TRBV7-8 | CASSFFSPGLAYTGELFF | TGTGCCAGCAGTTTTTTTTCCCCGGGACTAGCATACACCGGGGAGCTGTTTTTT
NA | few | TRBJ2-7 | TRBV7-9 | CASSSPRGTLEQYF | TGTGCCAGCAGTTCCCCCCGGGGGACCCTCGAGCAGTACTTC
TRBD1 | few | TRBJ1-2 | TRBV4-3 | CASSREAQGNYGYTF | TGCGCCAGCAGCCGCGAGGCACAGGGGAACTATGGCTACACCTTC
TRBD2 | few | TRBJ2-7 | TRBV3-1 | CASSQVGGVIYEQYF | TGTGCCAGCAGCCAAGTTGGGGGGGTCATCTACGAGCAGTACTTC
TRBD1 | few | TRBJ2-4 | TRBV12-3/TRBV12-4 | CASAINRQGLAKNIQYF | TGTGCCAGCGCCATTAATAGACAGGGTCTTGCCAAAAACATTCAGTACTTC
NA | NA | TRBJ2-7 | TRBV5-1 | CASSLAGSNEQYF | TGCGCCAGCAGCTTGGCCGGGAGCAACGAGCAGTACTTC
TRBD2 | NA | TRBJ2-7 | TRBV10-3 | CAIRPGLASYEQYF | TGTGCCATCAGACCGGGACTAGCGTCCTACGAGCAGTACTTC
NA | NA | TRBJ1-2 | TRBV7-2 | CASSLYGGGYTF | TGTGCCAGCAGCTTATATGGAGGTGGCTACACCTTC
NA | NA | TRBJ2-5 | TRBV2 | CASSEGANPLETQYF | TGTGCCAGCAGTGAAGGGGCGAATCCTCTAGAGACCCAGTACTTC
TRBD2 | NA | TRBJ2-1 | TRBV5-1 | CASSTLSGGPYNEQFF | TGCGCCAGCAGCACCCTAAGCGGGGGACCCTACAATGAGCAGTTCTTC
NA | few | TRBJ1-1 | TRBV6-5 | CASSRGFVNTEAFF | TGTGCCAGCAGTAGAGGATTTGTGAACACTGAAGCTTTCTTT
NA | few | TRBJ1-1 | TRBV7-2 | CASSSGTLNTEAFF | TGTGCCAGCAGCTCCGGGACATTGAACACTGAAGCTTTCTTT
NA | few | TRBJ1-3 | TRBV10-3 | CVIRMAVTRIGNTIYF | TGTGTCATCAGAATGGCAGTTACACGAATTGGAAACACCATATATTTT
TRBD1 | NA | TRBJ1-2 | TRBV6-5 | CATTRPGQGHYGYTF | TGTGCCACCACCCGGCCGGGACAGGGGCACTATGGCTACACCTTC
NA | NA | TRBJ2-2 | TRBV5-1 | CASAVRLNTGELFF | TGCGCCAGCGCCGTTAGGCTGAACACCGGGGAGCTGTTTTTT
NA | few | TRBJ2-7 | TRBV12-3/TRBV12-4 | CASGKDSSYEQYF | TGTGCCAGCGGTAAGGACTCGTCCTACGAGCAGTACTTC
TRBD1 | NA | TRBJ2-5 | TRBV20-1 | CSATPSETGGKTQYF | TGCAGTGCTACCCCCTCAGAGACAGGGGGTAAGACCCAGTACTTC
NA | NA | TRBJ1-4 | TRBV6-5 | CASRKPGGREKLFF | TGTGCCAGCAGAAAACCGGGGGGAAGGGAAAAACTGTTTTTT
NA | NA | TRBJ1-2 | TRBV29-1 | CSVESVLNYGYTF | TGCAGCGTTGAGTCAGTACTAAACTATGGCTACACCTTC
NA | NA | TRBJ2-7 | TRBV7-9 | CASSLGSLGRRDIEQYF | TGTGCCAGCAGCTTAGGGTCCCTCGGGAGGAGGGACATCGAGCAGTACTTC
NA | few | TRBJ1-4 | TRBV19 | CASSTTTGGTSEKLFF | TGTGCCAGTAGTACGACCACTGGGGGGACGAGTGAAAAACTGTTTTTT
TRBD2 | NA | TRBJ2-3 | TRBV7-2 | CASSLVTSGLTDTQYF | TGTGCCAGCAGCTTAGTCACTAGCGGGCTCACAGATACGCAGTATTTT
TRBD1 | medium-sized | TRBJ1-4 | TRBV12-3/TRBV12-4 | CASSPTGINEKLFF | TGTGCCAGCAGTCCGACAGGGATTAATGAAAAACTGTTTTTT
NA | NA | TRBJ2-7 | TRBV6-2/TRBV6-3 | CASSYPKNEQYF | TGTGCCAGCAGCTACCCAAAGAACGAGCAGTACTTC
NA | NA | TRBJ2-2 | TRBV29-1 | CSARHVTGELFF | TGCAGCGCCCGACATGTAACCGGGGAGCTGTTTTTT
TRBD2 | NA | TRBJ2-2 | TRBV6-5 | CASSYLGRTGELFF | TGTGCCAGCAGTTACCTCGGGAGGACCGGGGAGCTGTTTTTT
TRBD1 | NA | TRBJ1-2 | TRBV7-2 | CASSLAQGVDYGYTF | TGTGCCAGCAGCTTAGCGCAGGGGGTGGACTATGGCTACACCTTC
TRBD2 | NA | TRBJ2-3 | TRBV13 | CASRETGTSVDTQYF | TGTGCCAGCAGAGAAACCGGGACTAGCGTTGATACGCAGTATTTT
NA | NA | TRBJ1-6 | TRBV27 | CASSSPENNSPLHF | TGTGCCAGCAGTTCCCCGGAGAATAATTCACCCCTCCACTTT
NA | few | TRBJ1-2 | TRBV25-1 | CASSYSNLYGYTF | TGTGCCAGCTCTTACAGCAACTTATATGGCTACACCTTC
NA | NA | TRBJ2-5 | TRBV12-3/TRBV12-4 | CASSLRQVSHQETQYF | TGTGCCAGCTCCCTCAGACAGGTTTCCCACCAAGAGACCCAGTACTTC
NA | few | TRBJ2-3 | TRBV20-1 | CSASFWLAPSTDTQYF | TGCAGTGCTAGTTTCTGGCTAGCGCCGAGCACAGATACGCAGTATTTT
NA | NA | TRBJ2-1 | TRBV7-2 | CASSFLGPNEQFF | TGTGCCAGCAGCTTTTTGGGTCCCAATGAGCAGTTCTTC
TRBD2 | NA | TRBJ2-1 | TRBV7-2 | CASSFSGSGETQFF | TGTGCCAGCAGCTTTAGCGGGAGTGGGGAGACCCAGTTCTTC
TRBD1 | NA | TRBJ2-4 | TRBV11-2 | CASSRDSVAKNIQYF | TGTGCCAGCAGCCGGGACAGCGTAGCCAAAAACATTCAGTACTTC